This T cell receptor (beta chain) is drawn from a study of technical replicates of blood from a few donors. Clones were sequenced by immunoSEQ multiplex PCR, and TCRdb holds only the in-frame ones, with some missing. The repertoire holds 50,000 to 70,000 clones, with 75% to 90% as singletons. Germline CDR1 MNHNY, CDR2 SVGAGI (reference sequence). The V end was cut by 2 bases, the J end by 0 bases, with 13 bases between. The CDR3 loop spans 16 amino acids. This receptor was identified in a human donor in good health. Some clones in this sample may be carry-over from other donors' samples. The chain combines TRBV6-6 with TRBJ1-2; tentative D call: TRBD1 (5 bases). Source material: PBMCs. The chain's CDR3 is CASSYRDSLTNYGYTF. DNA for the CDR3: TGTGCCAGCAGTTACCGAGACAGCCTGACTAACTATGGCTACACCTTC.